This paragraph covers one TCR beta chain sequence. The antigen it recognizes is unknown. Qualities for individual bases were not recorded, and no much larger clone is one base off. Participants in the prospective study were enrolled through a virtual design, were aged roughly 18 to 100 years, and lived in roughly 25 United States geographic areas. Cohort assignment in the prospective study relied on participant-reported clinical history from a screening survey and a study questionnaire. Exposed participants had been in contact with someone with a PCR-confirmed or clinician-diagnosed COVID-19 case within 2 weeks of study entry. Each participant in the prospective study had whole blood, serum and a nasopharyngeal or oropharyngeal swab collected by mobile phlebotomists. Prospective study participants could optionally give additional blood draws and questionnaires over an approximately two-month period. Blood samples from the prospective study were shipped frozen or at room temperature prior to DNA extraction.

The immunoSEQ Assay, a bias-controlled multiplex PCR, was used to amplify TCRbeta CDR3 regions from genomic DNA. Turning to the authors' computational methods: The number of nucleated cells in each sample was estimated from the amplification of reference gene primers within the assay. Sequence reads were collapsed and filtered to measure the absolute abundance of every unique TCRbeta CDR3 rearrangement. For each sample, productive Simpson clonality was calculated as the square root of Simpson's diversity index over productive rearrangements. Imported from immuneACCESS, the table was reduced by TCRdb to in-frame sequences with V and J called. These copies leave out some clones; in studies compared against another copy, an unresolved V gene accounts for under half, and the cause of the remainder is not known. V and J calls and clone size are as listed in that table; D and trimming were resolved from the DNA. Across this sample there are about 200,000 clones, with roughly 90% seen only once. The ten most abundant clones make up around 4% of the sample.

These data come from a study of blood T cell repertoires in COVID-19 (TCRdb year 2020). A note on the overall study: The collaborator samples originated in the United States, Italy and Spain and spanned the acute and convalescent phases of COVID-19. The prospective study material was composed of cDNA or gDNA derived from T cells, B-cell-depleted T cells, or PBMCs. A freely available public database, intended as a resource for researchers studying the immune response to SARS-CoV-2, is where the repertoires were released. Sample metadata almost always included a de-identified subject ID, COVID-19 status, age in years and sex. Where available, HLA class I and class II types were obtained from metadata supplied by the sample provider rather than from assay-based typing. The samples were drawn from two sources: the first 160 participants of the ongoing ImmuneRACE study, and 1,000 to 1,500 subjects contributed by 6 global collaborators. The dataset comprised deeply sampled blood TCRbeta repertoires from subjects exposed to, actively infected with, or recovered from COVID-19.

CDR1 and CDR2 are read off the germline V gene as MNHEY and SVGAGI. The CDR3 numbers 14 residues from cysteine through phenylalanine. Of all the DNA, just the CDR3 is kept, 42 bases in frame from base 1. V trim: 8 bases; J trim: 2 bases; unmatched bases: 7. Study-wide findings and limitations: The amount of clinical and demographic metadata varied by source and participant and was provided uncurated.

Rearrangement joined TRBV6-5 to TRBJ2-7, with TRBD1 identical over 9 junction bases. The sample taken for sequencing was PBMCs or T cells enriched from blood (not recorded which). This receptor was taken from a woman in her thirties who had been exposed to COVID-19. The CDR3 protein: CASSMGQGPYEQYF. The DNA reads TGTGCCAGCTCCATGGGACAGGGACCCTACGAGCAGTACTTC.